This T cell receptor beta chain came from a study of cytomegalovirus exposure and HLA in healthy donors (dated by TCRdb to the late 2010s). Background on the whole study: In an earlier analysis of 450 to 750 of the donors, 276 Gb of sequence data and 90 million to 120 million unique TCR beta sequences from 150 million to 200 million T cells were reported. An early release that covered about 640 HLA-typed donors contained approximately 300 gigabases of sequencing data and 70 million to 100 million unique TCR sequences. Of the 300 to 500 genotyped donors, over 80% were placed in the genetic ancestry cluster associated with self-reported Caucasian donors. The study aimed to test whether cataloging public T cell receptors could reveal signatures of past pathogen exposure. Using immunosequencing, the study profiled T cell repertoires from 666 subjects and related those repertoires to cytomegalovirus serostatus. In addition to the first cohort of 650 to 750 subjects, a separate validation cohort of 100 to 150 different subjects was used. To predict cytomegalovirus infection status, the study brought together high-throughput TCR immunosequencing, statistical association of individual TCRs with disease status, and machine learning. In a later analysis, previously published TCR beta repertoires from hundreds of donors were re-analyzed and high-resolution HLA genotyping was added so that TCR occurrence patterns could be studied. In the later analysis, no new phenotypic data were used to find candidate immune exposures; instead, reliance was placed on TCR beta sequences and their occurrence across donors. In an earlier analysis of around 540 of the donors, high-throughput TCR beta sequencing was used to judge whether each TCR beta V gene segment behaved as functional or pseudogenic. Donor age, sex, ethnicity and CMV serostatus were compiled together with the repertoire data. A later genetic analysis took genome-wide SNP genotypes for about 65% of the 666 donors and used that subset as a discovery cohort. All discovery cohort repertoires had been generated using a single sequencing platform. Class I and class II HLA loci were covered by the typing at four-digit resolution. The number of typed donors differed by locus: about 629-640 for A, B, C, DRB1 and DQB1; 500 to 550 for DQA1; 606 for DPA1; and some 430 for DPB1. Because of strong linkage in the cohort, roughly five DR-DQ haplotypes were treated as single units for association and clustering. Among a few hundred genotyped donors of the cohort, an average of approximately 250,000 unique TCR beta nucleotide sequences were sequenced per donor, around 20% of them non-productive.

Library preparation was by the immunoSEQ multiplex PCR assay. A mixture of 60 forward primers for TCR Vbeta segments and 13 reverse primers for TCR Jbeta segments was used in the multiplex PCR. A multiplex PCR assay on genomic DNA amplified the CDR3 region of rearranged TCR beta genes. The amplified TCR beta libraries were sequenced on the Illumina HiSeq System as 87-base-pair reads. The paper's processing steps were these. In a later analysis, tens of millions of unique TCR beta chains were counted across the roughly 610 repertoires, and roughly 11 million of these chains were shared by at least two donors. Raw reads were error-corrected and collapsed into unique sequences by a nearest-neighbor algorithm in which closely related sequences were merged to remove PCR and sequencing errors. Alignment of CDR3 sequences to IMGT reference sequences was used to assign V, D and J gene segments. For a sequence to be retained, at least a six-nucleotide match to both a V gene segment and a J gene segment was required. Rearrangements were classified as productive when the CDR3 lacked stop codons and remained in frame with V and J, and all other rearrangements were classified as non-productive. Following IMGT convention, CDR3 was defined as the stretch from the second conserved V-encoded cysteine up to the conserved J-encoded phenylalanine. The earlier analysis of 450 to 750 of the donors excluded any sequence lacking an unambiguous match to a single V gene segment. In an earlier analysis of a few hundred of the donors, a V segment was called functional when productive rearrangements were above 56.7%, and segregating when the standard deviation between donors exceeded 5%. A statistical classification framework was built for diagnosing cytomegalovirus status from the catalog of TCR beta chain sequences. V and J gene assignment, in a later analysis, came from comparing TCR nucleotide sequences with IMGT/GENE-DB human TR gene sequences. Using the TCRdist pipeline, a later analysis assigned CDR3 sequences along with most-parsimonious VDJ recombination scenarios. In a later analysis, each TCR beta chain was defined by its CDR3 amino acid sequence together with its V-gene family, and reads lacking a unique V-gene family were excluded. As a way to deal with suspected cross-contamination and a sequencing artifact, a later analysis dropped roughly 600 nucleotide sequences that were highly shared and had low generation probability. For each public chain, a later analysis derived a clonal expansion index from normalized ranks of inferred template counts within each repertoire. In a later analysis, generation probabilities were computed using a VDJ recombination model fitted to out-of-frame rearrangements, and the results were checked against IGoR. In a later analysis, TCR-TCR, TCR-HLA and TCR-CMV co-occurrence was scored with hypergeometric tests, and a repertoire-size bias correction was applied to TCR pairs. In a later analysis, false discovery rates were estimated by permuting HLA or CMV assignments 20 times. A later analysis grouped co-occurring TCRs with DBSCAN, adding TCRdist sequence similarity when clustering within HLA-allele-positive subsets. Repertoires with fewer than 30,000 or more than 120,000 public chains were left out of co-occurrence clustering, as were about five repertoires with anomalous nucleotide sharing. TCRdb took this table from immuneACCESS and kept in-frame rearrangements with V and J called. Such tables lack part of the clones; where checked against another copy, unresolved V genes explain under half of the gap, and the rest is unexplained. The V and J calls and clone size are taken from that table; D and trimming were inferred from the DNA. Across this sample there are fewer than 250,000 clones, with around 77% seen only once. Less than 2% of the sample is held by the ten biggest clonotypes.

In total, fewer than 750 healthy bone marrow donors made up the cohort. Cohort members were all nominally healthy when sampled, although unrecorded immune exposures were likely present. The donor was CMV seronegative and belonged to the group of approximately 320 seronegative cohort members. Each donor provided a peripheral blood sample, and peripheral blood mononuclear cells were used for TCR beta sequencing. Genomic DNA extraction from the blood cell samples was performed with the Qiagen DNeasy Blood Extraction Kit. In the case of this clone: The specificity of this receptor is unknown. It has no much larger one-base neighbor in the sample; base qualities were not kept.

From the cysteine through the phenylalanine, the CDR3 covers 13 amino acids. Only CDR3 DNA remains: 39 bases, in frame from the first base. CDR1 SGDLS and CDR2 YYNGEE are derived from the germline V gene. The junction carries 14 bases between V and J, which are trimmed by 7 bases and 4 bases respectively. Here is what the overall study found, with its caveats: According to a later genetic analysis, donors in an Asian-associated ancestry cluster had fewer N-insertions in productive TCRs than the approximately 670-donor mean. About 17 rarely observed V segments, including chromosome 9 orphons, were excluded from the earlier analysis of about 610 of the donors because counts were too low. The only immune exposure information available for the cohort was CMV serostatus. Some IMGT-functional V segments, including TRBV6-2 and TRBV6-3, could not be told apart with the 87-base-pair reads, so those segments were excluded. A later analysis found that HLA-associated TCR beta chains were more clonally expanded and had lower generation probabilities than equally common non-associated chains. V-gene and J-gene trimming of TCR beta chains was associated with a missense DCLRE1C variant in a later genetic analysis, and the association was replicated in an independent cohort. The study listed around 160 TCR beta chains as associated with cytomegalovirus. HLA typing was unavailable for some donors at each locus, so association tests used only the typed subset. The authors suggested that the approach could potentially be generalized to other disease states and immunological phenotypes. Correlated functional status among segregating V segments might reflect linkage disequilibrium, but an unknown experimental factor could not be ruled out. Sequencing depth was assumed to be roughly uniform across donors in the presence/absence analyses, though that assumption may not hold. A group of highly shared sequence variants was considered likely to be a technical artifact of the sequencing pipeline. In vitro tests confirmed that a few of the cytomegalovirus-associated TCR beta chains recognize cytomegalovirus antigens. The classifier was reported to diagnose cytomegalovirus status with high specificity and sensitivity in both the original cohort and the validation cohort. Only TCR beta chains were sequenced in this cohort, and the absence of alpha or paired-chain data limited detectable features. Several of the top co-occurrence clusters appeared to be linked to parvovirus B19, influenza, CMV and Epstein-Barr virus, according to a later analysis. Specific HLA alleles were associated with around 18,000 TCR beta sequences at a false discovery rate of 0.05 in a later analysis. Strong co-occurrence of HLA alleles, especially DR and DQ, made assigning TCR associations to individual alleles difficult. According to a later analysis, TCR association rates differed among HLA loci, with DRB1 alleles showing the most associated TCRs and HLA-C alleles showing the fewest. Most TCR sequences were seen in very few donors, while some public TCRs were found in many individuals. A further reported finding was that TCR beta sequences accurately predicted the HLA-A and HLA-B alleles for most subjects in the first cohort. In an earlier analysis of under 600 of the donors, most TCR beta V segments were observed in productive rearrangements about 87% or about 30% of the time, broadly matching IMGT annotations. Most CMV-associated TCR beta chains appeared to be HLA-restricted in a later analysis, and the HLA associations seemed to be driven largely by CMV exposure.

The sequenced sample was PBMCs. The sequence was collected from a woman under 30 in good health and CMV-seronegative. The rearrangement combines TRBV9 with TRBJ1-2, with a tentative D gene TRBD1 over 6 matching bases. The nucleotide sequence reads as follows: TGTGCCAGCGGAATACAGGGAAGCTATGGCTACACCTTC. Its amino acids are CASGIQGSYGYTF.